One sample yielded the 20 T cell receptor beta chains listed below, sequenced in a study of CD8 T cells in ankylosing spondylitis. The study, taken as a whole, reports: Eight or nine highly homologous variants formed a TCR beta motif that appeared characteristic of ankylosing spondylitis blood.

These receptors lack a known antigen. MiXCR, applied by TCRdb to the 5' RACE reads, yields one record per CDR3 protein. The table records more than 600,000 distinct CDR3 sequences, around 19% of them present only once. Material for sequencing was blood, either unsorted or a sorted T cell fraction (not recorded which). The receptors originated from a male donor with ankylosing spondylitis.

The sample holds a few counts of this clonotype. This rearrangement joins TRBV20-1 to TRBJ2-7; no definite D call. Between the trimmed V and J ends, which lost 1 base and 2 bases, there was a span of 12 bases. There are 14 residues in the CDR3. In germline, CDR1 is DFQATT, CDR2 SNEGSKA (reference sequence). The CDR3: CSARVPRNPYEQYF. The CDR3, as DNA: TGCAGTGCTAGAGTCCCCAGGAACCCCTACGAGCAGTACTTC.

This chain's CDR3 is CASSADLKETQYF. The CDR3 region has the DNA TGTGCCAGCAGCGCGGACCTCAAAGAGACCCAGTACTTC. The V call is TRBV5-6, the J call TRBJ2-5; no clear D gene. This CDR3 has 13 amino acids. The V gene's germline CDR1 is SGHDT and CDR2 YYEEEE. Trimming cost V 4 bases and J 3 bases, with 10 bases left between them. Using reference TRBV5-6 and TRBJ2-5 for the parts outside the CDR3, the full variable domain is DAGVTQSPTHLIKTRGQQVTLRCSPKSGHDTVSWYQQALGQGPQFIFQYYEEEERQRGNFPDRFSGHQFPNYSSELNVNALLLGDSALYLCASSADLKETQYFGPGTRLLVL.

The V gene is TRBV27, the J gene TRBJ2-5; the match to TRBD2 covers 9 bases. In germline, CDR1 is MNHEY, CDR2 SMNVEV (reference sequence). V trimming: 6 bases; J trimming: 4 bases; junction bases outside the gene matches: 9. The CDR3 extends over 15 amino acids. The CDR3 protein is CASSTREGHGETQYF. CDR3 nucleotide sequence: TGTGCCAGCAGCACGCGGGAGGGCCATGGAGAGACCCAGTACTTC.

The chain is built from TRBV6-6 and TRBJ1-1; D possibly corresponds to TRBD1 (5 bases). V was shortened by 3 bases and J by 7 bases, with 12 bases between the two germline ends. CDR1 is MNHNY and CDR2 is SVGAGI in the germline V gene (reference sequence). The CDR3 has 13 residues. The DNA for the CDR3 is TGTGCCAGCAGTTATTCGGGGGAGGGTGAAGCTTTCTTT. Translating it yields CASSYSGEGEAFF.

This clonotype was counted only a few times. This sequence joins TRBV7-6 and TRBJ2-1; 10 nucleotides line up with TRBD1. Looked up from germline, CDR1 is SGHVS and CDR2 is FNYEAQ. V dropped 2 bases and J dropped 11; count of bases not matched to a gene: 12. The CDR3 sequence is 16 residues long. CDR3 protein: CASSLPQYRQGAKQFF. As DNA, the CDR3 is TGTGCCAGCAGCTTACCCCAATATCGACAGGGGGCTAAGCAGTTCTTC. Full variable domain (remainder filled in from reference TRBV7-6 and TRBJ2-1): GAGVSQSPRYKVTKRGQDVALRCDPISGHVSLYWYRQALGQGPEFLTYFNYEAQQDKSGLPNDRFSAERPEGSISTLTIQRTEQRDSAMYRCASSLPQYRQGAKQFFGPGTRLTVL.

This clonotype was observed a handful of times. The CDR3 DNA follows: TGTGCCAGCGAACCGGGGGGGGCCTACAATGAGCAGTTCTTC. As protein: CASEPGGAYNEQFF. This chain uses TRBV7-9 with TRBJ2-1; TRBD2 aligns across 8 bases. Germline CDR1 SEHNR, CDR2 FQNEAQ (reference sequence). The V gene end was trimmed by 8 bases and the J gene end by 2 bases; junction bases not matched to a gene: 5. This CDR3 has 14 amino acids.

The chain's CDR3 is CASSLGAPGNPTDTQYF. For the CDR3, the DNA is TGTGCCAGCAGCTTAGGGGCTCCCGGCAACCCCACAGATACGCAGTATTTT. The rearrangement uses TRBV7-2 and TRBJ2-3; D uncertain. The CDR3 is 17 amino acids. V was cut by 1 base and J by 2 bases, with 16 bases left in between. Germline lookup yields CDR1 SGHTA and CDR2 FQGNSA.

This clonotype has a handful of counts. This sequence joins TRBV11-2 and TRBJ2-5; TRBD2 is a possible D gene (5 bases). The CDR3 sequence is 13 residues long. The V and J ends lost 6 bases and 4 bases respectively, with 12 bases between them. Germline lookup yields CDR1 SGHAT and CDR2 FQNNGV. The CDR3 coding sequence is TGTGCCAGCAGACCCGAGGGCCGAGAGACCCAGTACTTC. Protein sequence: CASRPEGRETQYF.

Only one count was recorded for this clonotype. The chain links TRBV7-9 to TRBJ2-3, with a weak D call TRBD1 (6 bases). The V end lost 3 bases, the J end lost 0 bases, and 13 bases lay between the germline ends. This CDR3 comprises 16 residues. Germline assignment: CDR1 SEHNR and CDR2 FQNEAQ (reference sequence). Written as DNA, the CDR3 is TGTGCCAGCAGCTTCGGTTGGGGGCCGAGCACAGATACGCAGTATTTT. Protein sequence: CASSFGWGPSTDTQYF.

This clonotype has more than one count but fewer than ten. This chain connects TRBV30 to TRBJ1-1; weak D call: TRBD1 (6 bases). The CDR3 sequence is 13 residues long. Germline CDR1 is GTSNPN and CDR2 is SVGIG (reference sequence). Trimming stripped 3 bases from V and 5 bases from J, with 13 bases between. The CDR3 DNA reads as TGTGCCTGGAGCCTGACAGGCCGGACTGAAGCTTTCTTT. Its translation is CAWSLTGRTEAFF.

The chain links TRBV5-1 to TRBJ2-3; 8 bases align to TRBD1. Germline-derived CDR1 and CDR2 are SGHRS and YFSETQ. The CDR3 is 14 residues long. J was trimmed by 5 bases and V by 4 bases; bases with no gene match: 6. The chain's CDR3 is CASSLGQGRDTQYF. CDR3 nucleotides: TGCGCCAGCAGCCTCGGACAGGGCCGAGATACGCAGTATTTT.

This clonotype was counted a few times. CDR3 sequence reads: CASSSLGTSGSNYEQYF. CDR3 nucleotides: TGTGCCAGCAGCTCTTTGGGGACTAGCGGGAGCAATTACGAGCAGTACTTC. This sequence joins TRBV7-9 and TRBJ2-7, with 14 positions matching TRBD2. Germline V CDR1 and CDR2: SEHNR, FQNEAQ (reference sequence). J gave up 4 bases and V 4 bases, and 9 bases lay outside the gene matches. The CDR3 has 17 amino acids.

This chain joins TRBV5-1 and TRBJ2-1; the match to TRBD1 covers 7 bases. Germline V gene data show CDR1 as SGHRS and CDR2 as YFSETQ. J gave up 2 bases and V 7 bases, and 6 bases lay outside the gene matches. The CDR3 extends over 14 amino acids. The CDR3: CASGPGQTYNEQFF. The CDR3 coding sequence is TGCGCCAGCGGGCCGGGACAGACCTACAATGAGCAGTTCTTC.

This clonotype was seen only a few times. The rearrangement joins TRBV20-1 to TRBJ1-3, with D uncertain. Germline V lookup: CDR1 DFQATT, CDR2 SNEGSKA (reference sequence). The CDR3 has 14 amino acids. V was shortened by 0 bases and J by 3 bases, with 9 bases between the two germline ends. The CDR3 DNA reads TGCAGTGCTAGAGATGGGAGGAGTGGAAACACCATATATTTT. The encoded protein is CSARDGRSGNTIYF.

This clonotype appeared many times. This sequence joins TRBV12-3 or TRBV12-4 and TRBJ2-3, with TRBD1 identical over 7 bases. The CDR3 length is 13 residues. V lost 6 bases to trimming and J lost 7 bases; unmatched junction nucleotides: 7. CDR3 nucleotides: TGTGCCAGCAGCCCAGGGACAGTGTATACGCAGTATTTT. It yields the protein CASSPGTVYTQYF.

The chain employs TRBV10-3 and TRBJ2-1; D is undetermined. Trimming stripped 6 bases from V and 6 bases from J, with 12 bases between. CDR1 and CDR2 from the germline V gene are ENHRY and SYGVKD. The length of the CDR3 is 13 residues. CDR3 region: CAISPPPGNEQFF. The DNA of the CDR3 is TGTGCCATCAGCCCTCCCCCGGGCAATGAGCAGTTCTTC.

This sequence joins TRBV2 and TRBJ1-6; D gene ambiguous. With 5 bases removed from V and 6 bases from J, the gap between germline ends came to 14 bases. This CDR3 spans 15 amino acids. CDR1 is SNHLY, CDR2 FYNNEI, per germline. CDR3 in DNA: TGTGCCAGCAGTTCCGACGGAATAACTAATTCACCCCTCCACTTT. This codes for CASSSDGITNSPLHF.

This clonotype was observed a single time. CDR3 loop: CASSYSGGTSGRNEQYF. The CDR3, as DNA: TGTGCCAGCAGTTACTCGGGGGGGACTAGCGGGAGGAACGAGCAGTACTTC. The chain joins TRBV6-5 to TRBJ2-7; 15 bases are a match to TRBD2. The length of the CDR3 is 17 residues. With 0 bases clipped from V and 5 bases from J, the junction kept 5 bases outside the gene matches. The germline V gene encodes CDR1 MNHEY and CDR2 SVGAGI.

This clonotype was recorded a few times. The chain uses TRBV20-1 and TRBJ1-5; D is ambiguous. This CDR3 comprises 13 residues. The V gene lost 5 bases and the J gene lost 0 bases, with 8 bases spanning the gap. Per the germline V gene, CDR1 is DFQATT and CDR2 is SNEGSKA (reference sequence). The CDR3 DNA is TGCAGTGCTTCGGACGATAGCAATCAGCCCCAGCATTTT. This gives the protein CSASDDSNQPQHF.

This clonotype was counted ten times or more. The chain joins TRBV12-3 or TRBV12-4 to TRBJ2-2; D is unclear. The CDR3 totals 13 residues. V gave up 3 bases and J gave up 2 bases, with 4 bases separating them. The CDR3 is CASSFINTGELFF. In DNA form, the CDR3 reads TGTGCCAGCAGTTTTATTAACACCGGGGAGCTGTTTTTT.